This T cell receptor beta chain was captured in a study of T-cell reconstitution after alpha-beta-depleted transplantation in children. As to this clonotype: As yet, its antigen is unknown.

The TCRbeta library incorporated unique molecular identifiers. TCRdb independently ran MiXCR on the PCR reads; one entry per CDR3 protein. Of 400,000 to 450,000 distinct CDR3 sequences listed, 43% were seen once; the top ten hold 25% to 30%. The V gene's germline CDR1 is SGHRS and CDR2 YFSETQ. There are 13 residues in the CDR3. V lost 3 bases and J 6 bases, leaving 12 bases between the germline ends. Points from the study as a whole: In some patients, recipient T cells and intrathymic progenitors surviving conditioning explained high day-60 diversity. Hyperexpanded clones declined; after one year, newly produced T cells mostly supplied diversity. About two months after transplant, alpha-beta T cells reportedly came from several hundred expanded graft clones.

The chain is built from TRBV5-1 and TRBJ1-2; no clear D. The sequence was obtained from a girl aged 2 to 9 with aplastic anemia, due to receive a stem cell transplant. Sequences were derived from PBMCs, sampled before TCRalphabeta/CD19-depleted stem cell transplant. The CDR3 is CASSSSDGDGYTF. DNA of the CDR3: TGCGCCAGCAGCTCCTCAGACGGGGATGGCTACACCTTC.